A selection of T cell receptor beta chains follows, all from one sample in a study of response to subunit inactivated influenza vaccine. From the RT-PCR reads, TCRdb called clonotypes with MiXCR, one entry per CDR3 protein. This table has 600,000 to 850,000 distinct CDR3 sequences, 12% to 15% appearing once. Specimen: PBMCs from blood, collected roughly 15 days before vaccination. The receptors shown here come from a man aged 50 or older who received an inactivated influenza vaccine. CDR3s include the opening cysteine and the closing phenylalanine or tryptophan. D genes are given only for firm matches. Size tells how often a clone was seen (once, few, many) or the class of an expanded clone, and some rows leave it out.

J gene: TRBJ1-1
V gene: TRBV11-1
CDR3 length: 16
clone size: few
D gene: -
CDR3 DNA: TGTGCCAGCAGCTTAGATACAGGGTTGGGTTGGACTGAAGCTTTCTTT
CDR3 protein: CASSLDTGLGWTEAFF

J gene: TRBJ2-1
V gene: TRBV20-1
CDR3 length: 14
clone size: -
D gene: TRBD2
CDR3 DNA: TGCAGTGCTAGGCGGACTAGCGTTTACAATGAGCAGTTCTTC
CDR3 protein: CSARRTSVYNEQFF

J gene: TRBJ2-1
V gene: TRBV12-3/TRBV12-4
CDR3 length: 15
clone size: few
D gene: -
CDR3 DNA: TGTGCCAGCAGCTACACCGGCACTAGGGCGGATGAGCAGTTCTTC
CDR3 protein: CASSYTGTRADEQFF

J gene: TRBJ2-1
V gene: TRBV7-2
CDR3 length: 15
clone size: -
D gene: TRBD2
CDR3 DNA: TGTGCCAGCAGCTTGACTAGCGGGTACTACAATGAGCAGTTCTTC
CDR3 protein: CASSLTSGYYNEQFF

J gene: TRBJ1-1
V gene: TRBV4-2
CDR3 length: 16
clone size: few
D gene: -
CDR3 DNA: TGTGCCAGCAGCTCTACCCACAGGACGGGTAACACTGAAGCTTTCTTT
CDR3 protein: CASSSTHRTGNTEAFF

J gene: TRBJ2-3
V gene: TRBV18
CDR3 length: 16
clone size: -
D gene: -
CDR3 DNA: TGTGCCAGCTCACCGCGATCGCAGATGACCGCAGATACGCAGTATTTT
CDR3 protein: CASSPRSQMTADTQYF

J gene: TRBJ2-7
V gene: TRBV18
CDR3 length: 13
clone size: few
D gene: -
CDR3 DNA: TGTGCCAGCTCACCAAAAGAAAGCGGCGAGCAGTACTTC
CDR3 protein: CASSPKESGEQYF

J gene: TRBJ2-7
V gene: TRBV3-1
CDR3 length: 13
clone size: -
D gene: -
CDR3 DNA: TGTGCCAGCAGCTCGGTGGCAGGGAAAGAGCAGTACTTC
CDR3 protein: CASSSVAGKEQYF

J gene: TRBJ2-3
V gene: TRBV11-2
CDR3 length: 15
clone size: many
D gene: -
CDR3 DNA: TGTGCCAGCAGCTCCTACAAGTCCCAGGCAGATACGCAGTATTTT
CDR3 protein: CASSSYKSQADTQYF

J gene: TRBJ1-5
V gene: TRBV6-2/TRBV6-3
CDR3 length: 14
clone size: -
D gene: -
CDR3 DNA: TGTGCCAGCGCGATGGGGCAGATCAATCAGCCCCAGCATTTT
CDR3 protein: CASAMGQINQPQHF

J gene: TRBJ2-3
V gene: TRBV2
CDR3 length: 17
clone size: -
D gene: TRBD2
CDR3 DNA: TGTGCCAGCAGCCTCACCGGGACTAGCGGGGGGAAAGATACGCAGTATTTT
CDR3 protein: CASSLTGTSGGKDTQYF

J gene: TRBJ2-3
V gene: TRBV6-5
CDR3 length: 15
clone size: -
D gene: -
CDR3 DNA: TGTGCCAGCAGTAACAGGGTTGTTGAGCTAGATACGCAGTATTTT
CDR3 protein: CASSNRVVELDTQYF

J gene: TRBJ1-6
V gene: TRBV12-3/TRBV12-4
CDR3 length: 14
clone size: -
D gene: -
CDR3 DNA: TGTGCCAGCAGTTTAAGGACATTTAATTCACCCCTCCACTTT
CDR3 protein: CASSLRTFNSPLHF

J gene: TRBJ1-2
V gene: TRBV18
CDR3 length: 13
clone size: -
D gene: -
CDR3 DNA: TGTGCCAGCTCACCCCGGGCCCTCTATGGCTACACCTTC
CDR3 protein: CASSPRALYGYTF

J gene: TRBJ2-7
V gene: TRBV5-1
CDR3 length: 16
clone size: -
D gene: -
CDR3 DNA: TGCGCCAGCAGCGAGTACTCCGGGACATGGAACTACGAGCAGTACTTC
CDR3 protein: CASSEYSGTWNYEQYF

J gene: TRBJ1-1
V gene: TRBV20-1
CDR3 length: 16
clone size: many
D gene: TRBD1
CDR3 DNA: TGCAGTGCTACCCAGGGGGCTCCCGGTCGGGGCACTGAAGCTTTCTTT
CDR3 protein: CSATQGAPGRGTEAFF

J gene: TRBJ2-3
V gene: TRBV5-1
CDR3 length: 15
clone size: many
D gene: -
CDR3 DNA: TGTGCCAGCAGCTTAGCTGGGACTAGCACAGATACGCAGTATTTT
CDR3 protein: CASSLAGTSTDTQYF

J gene: TRBJ2-1
V gene: TRBV10-3
CDR3 length: 17
clone size: few
D gene: TRBD2
CDR3 DNA: TGTGCCATCAGTGACCCCTATGGGACTAGCGGAATCAATGAGCAGTTCTTC
CDR3 protein: CAISDPYGTSGINEQFF

J gene: TRBJ2-3
V gene: TRBV9
CDR3 length: 12
clone size: -
D gene: -
CDR3 DNA: TGTGCCAGCAGCGTAGCGACAGATACGCAGTATTTT
CDR3 protein: CASSVATDTQYF

J gene: TRBJ2-5
V gene: TRBV28
CDR3 length: 13
clone size: -
D gene: TRBD1
CDR3 DNA: TGTGCCAGCGGACAGGGATTCCAAGAGACCCAGTACTTC
CDR3 protein: CASGQGFQETQYF

J gene: TRBJ2-5
V gene: TRBV20-1
CDR3 length: 15
clone size: -
D gene: -
CDR3 DNA: TGCAGTGCTAGGAGGGGAGGGACAGTCAAAGAGACCCAGTACTTC
CDR3 protein: CSARRGGTVKETQYF

J gene: TRBJ1-3
V gene: TRBV4-2
CDR3 length: 18
clone size: -
D gene: -
CDR3 DNA: TGTGCCAGCAGCCAAGAAGGGGGGGGGTTGGAGGCTGGAAACACCATATATTTT
CDR3 protein: CASSQEGGGLEAGNTIYF

J gene: TRBJ2-1
V gene: TRBV5-1
CDR3 length: 13
clone size: few
D gene: TRBD1
CDR3 DNA: TGCGCCAGCAGCTGGGGACAGAACAATGAGCAGTTCTTC
CDR3 protein: CASSWGQNNEQFF

J gene: TRBJ2-5
V gene: TRBV20-1
CDR3 length: 14
clone size: -
D gene: -
CDR3 DNA: TGCAGTGCCCCGAGGGGGGGGTTGATTGAGACCCAGTACTTC
CDR3 protein: CSAPRGGLIETQYF

J gene: TRBJ2-3
V gene: TRBV4-2
CDR3 length: 15
clone size: -
D gene: TRBD1
CDR3 DNA: TGTGCCAGCAGCCATCAGGACAGGCCGGGAGATACGCAGTATTTT
CDR3 protein: CASSHQDRPGDTQYF

J gene: TRBJ1-1
V gene: TRBV12-3/TRBV12-4
CDR3 length: 13
clone size: many
D gene: -
CDR3 DNA: TGTGCCAGCAGTCCACCCCCCCGGGGTGAAGCTTTCTTT
CDR3 protein: CASSPPPRGEAFF